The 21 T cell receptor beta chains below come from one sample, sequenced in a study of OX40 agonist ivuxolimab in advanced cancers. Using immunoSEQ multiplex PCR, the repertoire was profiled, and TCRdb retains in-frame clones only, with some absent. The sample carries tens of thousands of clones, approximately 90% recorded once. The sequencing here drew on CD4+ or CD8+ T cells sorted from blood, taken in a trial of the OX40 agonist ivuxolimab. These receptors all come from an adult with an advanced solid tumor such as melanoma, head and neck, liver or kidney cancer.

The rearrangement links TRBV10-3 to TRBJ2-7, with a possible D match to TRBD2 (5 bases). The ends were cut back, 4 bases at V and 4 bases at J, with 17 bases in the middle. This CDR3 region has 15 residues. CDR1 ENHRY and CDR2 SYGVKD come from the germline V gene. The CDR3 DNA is TGTGCCATCAGTGGGGTAGGTGGGAGCCGATACGAGCAGTACTTC. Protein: CAISGVGGSRYEQYF.

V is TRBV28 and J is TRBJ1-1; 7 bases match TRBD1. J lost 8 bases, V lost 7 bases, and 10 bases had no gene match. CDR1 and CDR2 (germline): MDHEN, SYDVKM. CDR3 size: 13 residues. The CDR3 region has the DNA TGTGCCAGCACCCCACCCCAGACAGGGGAAGCTTTCTTT. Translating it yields CASTPPQTGEAFF.

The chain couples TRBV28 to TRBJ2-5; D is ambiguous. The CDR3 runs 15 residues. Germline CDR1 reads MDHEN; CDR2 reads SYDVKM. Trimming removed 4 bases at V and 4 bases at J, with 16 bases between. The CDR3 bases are TGTGCCAGCAGTTCGCCCACCGGATTAGGAGAGACCCAGTACTTC. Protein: CASSSPTGLGETQYF.

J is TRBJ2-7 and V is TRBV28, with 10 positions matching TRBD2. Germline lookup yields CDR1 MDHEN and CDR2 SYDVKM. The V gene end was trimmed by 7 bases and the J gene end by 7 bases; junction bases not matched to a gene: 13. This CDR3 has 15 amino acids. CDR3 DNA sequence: TGTGCCAGCAAGGGGATAGCGGGGGGCACGGGGGAGCAGTACTTC. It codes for CASKGIAGGTGEQYF.

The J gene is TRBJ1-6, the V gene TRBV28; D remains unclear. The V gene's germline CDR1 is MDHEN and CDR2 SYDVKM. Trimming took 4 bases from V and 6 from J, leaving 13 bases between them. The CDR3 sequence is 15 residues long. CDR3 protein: CASSSTPTLNSPLHF. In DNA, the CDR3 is TGTGCCAGCAGTTCAACCCCGACCCTTAATTCACCCCTCCACTTT.

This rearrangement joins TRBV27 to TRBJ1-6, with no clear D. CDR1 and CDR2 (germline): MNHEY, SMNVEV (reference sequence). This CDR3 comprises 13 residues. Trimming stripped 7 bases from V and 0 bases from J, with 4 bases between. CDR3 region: CASKSSYNSPLHF. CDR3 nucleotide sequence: TGTGCCAGCAAAAGCTCCTATAATTCACCCCTCCACTTT.

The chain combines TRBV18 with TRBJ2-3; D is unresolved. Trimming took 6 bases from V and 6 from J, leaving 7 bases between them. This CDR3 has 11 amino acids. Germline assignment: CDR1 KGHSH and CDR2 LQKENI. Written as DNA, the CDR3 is TGTGCCAGCTCTTCCATGGATACGCAGTATTTT. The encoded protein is CASSSMDTQYF.

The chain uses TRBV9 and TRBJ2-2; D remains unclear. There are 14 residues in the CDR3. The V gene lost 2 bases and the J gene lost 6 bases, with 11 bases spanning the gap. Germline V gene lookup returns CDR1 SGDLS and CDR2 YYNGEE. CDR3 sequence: CASSVRLRPGELFF. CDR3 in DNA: TGTGCCAGCAGCGTCCGGCTTCGCCCCGGGGAGCTGTTTTTT.

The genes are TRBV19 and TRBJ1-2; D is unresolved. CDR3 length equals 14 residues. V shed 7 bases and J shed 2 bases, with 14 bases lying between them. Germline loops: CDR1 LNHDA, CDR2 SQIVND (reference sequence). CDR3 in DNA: TGTGCCAGTAAACGGTTGACCGGGAACTATGGCTACACCTTC. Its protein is CASKRLTGNYGYTF.

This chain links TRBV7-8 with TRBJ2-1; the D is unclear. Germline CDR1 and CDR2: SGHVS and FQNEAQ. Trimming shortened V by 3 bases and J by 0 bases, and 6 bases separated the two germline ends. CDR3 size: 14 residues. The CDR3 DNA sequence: TGTGCCAGCAGCTTTAGAAACTCCTACAATGAGCAGTTCTTC. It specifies CASSFRNSYNEQFF.

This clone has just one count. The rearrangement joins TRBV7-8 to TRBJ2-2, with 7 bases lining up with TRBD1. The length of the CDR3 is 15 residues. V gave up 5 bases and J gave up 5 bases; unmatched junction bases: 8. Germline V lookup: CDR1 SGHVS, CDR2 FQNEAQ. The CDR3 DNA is TGTGCCAGCAGCGTAAACAACAGGGGTACCGGGGAGCTGTTTTTT. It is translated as CASSVNNRGTGELFF.

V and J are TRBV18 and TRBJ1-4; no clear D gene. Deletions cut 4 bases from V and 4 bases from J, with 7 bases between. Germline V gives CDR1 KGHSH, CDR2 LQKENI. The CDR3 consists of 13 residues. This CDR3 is CASSRGSNEKLFF. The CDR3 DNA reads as TGTGCCAGCTCACGAGGGAGTAATGAAAAACTGTTTTTT.

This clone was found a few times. The CDR3 bases are TGCAGCGTAGTGGCCGGGACTGGATTCTACGAGCAGTACTTC. This codes for CSVVAGTGFYEQYF. The chain joins TRBV29-1 to TRBJ2-7; possibly TRBD2 for D (6 bases). This CDR3 spans 14 amino acids. CDR1 SQVTM and CDR2 ANQGSEA come from the germline V gene. Between the trimmed V and J ends, which lost 6 bases and 3 bases, there was a span of 18 bases.

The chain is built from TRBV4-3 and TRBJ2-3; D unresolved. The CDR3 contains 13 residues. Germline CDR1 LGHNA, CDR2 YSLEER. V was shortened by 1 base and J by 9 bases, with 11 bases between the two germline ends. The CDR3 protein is CASSQASAGTQYF. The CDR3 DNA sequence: TGCGCCAGCAGCCAAGCGTCTGCAGGAACGCAGTATTTT.

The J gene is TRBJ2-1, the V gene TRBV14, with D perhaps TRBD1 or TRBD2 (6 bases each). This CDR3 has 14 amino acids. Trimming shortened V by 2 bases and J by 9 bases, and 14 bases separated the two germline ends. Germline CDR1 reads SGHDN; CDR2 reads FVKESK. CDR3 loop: CASSQSSGAGEQFF. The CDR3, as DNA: TGTGCCAGCAGCCAATCATCGGGGGCCGGTGAGCAGTTCTTC.

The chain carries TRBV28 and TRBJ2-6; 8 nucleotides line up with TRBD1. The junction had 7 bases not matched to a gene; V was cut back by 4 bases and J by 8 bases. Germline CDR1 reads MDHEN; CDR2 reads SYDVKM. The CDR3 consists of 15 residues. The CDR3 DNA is TGTGCCAGCAGTTCAGGGGGCGAAGGTTCCAACGTCCTGACTTTC. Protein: CASSSGGEGSNVLTF.

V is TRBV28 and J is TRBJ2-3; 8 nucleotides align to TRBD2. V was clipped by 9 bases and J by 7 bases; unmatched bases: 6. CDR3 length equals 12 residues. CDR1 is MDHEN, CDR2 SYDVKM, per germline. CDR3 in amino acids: CASKRGINTQYF. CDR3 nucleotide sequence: TGTGCCAGTAAGCGGGGGATAAATACGCAGTATTTT.

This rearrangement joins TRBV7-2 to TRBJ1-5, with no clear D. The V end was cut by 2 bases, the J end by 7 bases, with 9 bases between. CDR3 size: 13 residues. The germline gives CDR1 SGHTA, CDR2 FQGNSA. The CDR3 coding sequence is TGTGCCAGCAGCTTACAATTCCGACAGCCCCAGCATTTT. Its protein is CASSLQFRQPQHF.

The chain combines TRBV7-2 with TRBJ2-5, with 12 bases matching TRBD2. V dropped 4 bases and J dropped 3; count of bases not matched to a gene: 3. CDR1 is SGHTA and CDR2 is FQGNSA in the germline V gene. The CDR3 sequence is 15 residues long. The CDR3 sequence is CASSSRLAGEETQYF. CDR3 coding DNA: TGTGCCAGCAGCTCCAGACTAGCGGGGGAAGAGACCCAGTACTTC.

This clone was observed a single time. The CDR3 spells CASSLDRAGTGELFF. DNA for the CDR3: TGTGCCAGCAGCTTAGACAGGGCGGGCACCGGGGAGCTGTTTTTT. The chain uses TRBV11-2 and TRBJ2-2, with D tentatively TRBD1 or TRBD2 (5 bases each). The CDR3 sequence is 15 residues long. Per the germline V gene, CDR1 is SGHAT and CDR2 is FQNNGV. The V end was cut by 0 bases, the J end by 4 bases, with 9 bases between.

CDR3 DNA: TGTGCCAGCTCATCATCTGCGCAGGGGTCGGGCACTGAAGCTTTCTTT. This sequence encodes CASSSSAQGSGTEAFF. This chain connects TRBV18 to TRBJ1-1; D perhaps matches TRBD1 (6 bases). V was clipped by 5 bases and J by 4 bases, with 20 bases between them. The germline V gene encodes CDR1 KGHSH and CDR2 LQKENI. The CDR3 has 16 residues.